This T cell receptor (beta chain) was sequenced during a study of T cell changes during pregnancy in multiple sclerosis. CDR1 and CDR2 (germline): SGHNT, YYREEE (reference sequence). This CDR3 is built from 12 residues. V was trimmed by 4 bases and J by 0 bases, leaving 5 bases between them. Here immunoSEQ multiplex PCR was the method, and the copy in TCRdb shows in-frame clones only, minus some. This sample yields 45,000 to 60,000 clones, of which about 92% are seen a single time; nearly 0.2% belongs to the top ten. This sequence originates from a female donor with multiple sclerosis, enrolled in a pregnancy study. Material: CD4+ T cells from peripheral blood mononuclear cells, obtained in the second trimester of pregnancy. This chain uses TRBV5-4 with TRBJ2-7; D remains unclear. CDR3 loop: CASSGSSYEQYF. The CDR3 coding sequence is TGTGCCAGCAGCGGTAGCTCCTACGAGCAGTACTTC.